These 5 T cell receptor beta chains share one sample of origin, sequenced in a study of T cell responses to AZD1222 COVID-19 vaccine. Produced via immunoSEQ multiplex PCR; TCRdb's table is partial and in-frame only. In the table there are some 150,000 clones, approximately 90% of which are singletons. The sequences come from peripheral blood, collected on day 0 of MenACWY control vaccination. Source of these receptors: an adult in good health.

DNA of the CDR3: TGTGCCAGCAGTTTTGTGGGACAGCCAAATCAGCCCCAGCATTTT. Amino acid sequence: CASSFVGQPNQPQHF. This sequence joins TRBV28 and TRBJ1-5, with 7 bases lining up with TRBD1. CDR1 is MDHEN and CDR2 is SYDVKM in the germline V gene. The CDR3 loop spans 15 amino acids. V lost 3 bases and J lost 4; bases outside the gene matches: 6.

In this sample, this clone turned up once. The chain uses TRBV3-1 (or the pseudogene TRBV3-2) and TRBJ1-1, with D possibly matching TRBD1 (6 bases). The CDR3 runs 13 residues. V was cut by 5 bases and J by 0 bases, with 7 bases left in between. Germline lookup yields CDR1 LGHDT and CDR2 YNNKEL (reference sequence). CDR3 protein: CASSWTVNTEAFF. The CDR3 nucleotides are TGTGCCAGCAGCTGGACAGTGAACACTGAAGCTTTCTTT.

This clone occurred a few times. J is TRBJ2-1 and V is TRBV6-6, with 8 nucleotides matching TRBD1. Looked up from germline, CDR1 is MNHNY and CDR2 is SVGAGI (reference sequence). The V segment lost 10 bases and the J segment 8 bases; nucleotides outside the gene matches: 13. This CDR3 has 14 residues. The CDR3 here is CATADRAIRDEQFF. The CDR3 DNA reads TGTGCCACCGCGGACAGGGCAATTCGGGATGAGCAGTTCTTC.

This rearrangement joins TRBV11-2 to TRBJ1-5; D is undetermined. The germline gives CDR1 SGHAT, CDR2 FQNNGV. Trimming took 0 bases from V and 7 from J, leaving 7 bases between them. The CDR3 is 13 amino acids. The CDR3 spells CASSLDGGQPQHF. The CDR3 nucleotides are TGTGCCAGCAGCTTAGACGGAGGCCAGCCCCAGCATTTT. The variable domain in full, completed from reference TRBV11-2 and TRBJ1-5, reads EAGVAQSPRYKIIEKRQSVAFWCNPISGHATLYWYQQILGQGPKLLIQFQNNGVVDDSQLPKDRFSAERLKGVDSTLKIQPAKLEDSAVYLCASSLDGGQPQHFGDGTRLSIL.

This clone was seen a single time. V and J are TRBV18 and TRBJ2-1; D not resolved. Germline loops: CDR1 KGHSH, CDR2 LQKENI. The CDR3 covers 13 residues. V was pared by 6 bases and J by 1 base, with 7 bases between. CDR3: CASSPGSYNEQFF. The CDR3 DNA sequence: TGTGCCAGCTCGCCGGGTTCCTACAATGAGCAGTTCTTC.